What follows are 4 T cell receptor beta chains derived from one specimen sequenced in a study of T cells expressing NK-cell markers. TCRdb re-called the 5' RACE reads, yielding one record per CDR3 amino acid sequence without DNA. The data include roughly 300,000 distinct CDR3 sequences; the top ten clones carry more than 3.5%. Material for sequencing was blood T cells: a sorted CD56 or NKG2C T cell subset, CD4+ or CD8+ T cells, or bulk PBMC T cells (not recorded which). Every receptor here comes from a woman between 18 and 70 years old in good health.

The chain is built from TRBV7-2 and TRBJ2-3; the D call from TCRdb, TRBD2, cannot be confirmed without DNA. The germline V gene has CDR1 SGHTA and CDR2 FQGNSA. This CDR3 has 16 amino acids. The CDR3 spells CASSLGLAGGPDTQYF.

The chain is built from TRBV29-1 and TRBJ2-5; TCRdb's D call of TRBD1 is untestable without DNA. The germline V gene has CDR1 SQVTM and CDR2 ANQGSEA. This CDR3 has 13 amino acids. The CDR3 loop reads CSVNRGGKETQYF.

V is TRBV27 and J is TRBJ2-5; TCRdb indicates TRBD2, and absent DNA this call remains unverified. CDR1 and CDR2 from the germline V gene are MNHEY and SMNVEV (reference sequence). CDR3 length equals 18 residues. CDR3: CASSYIRPPGLAKETQYF.

J is TRBJ2-3 and V is TRBV11-1; TCRdb designates TRBD2, a call that cannot be tested without DNA. Germline V CDR1 and CDR2: SGHAT, FQDESV (reference sequence). There are 16 residues in the CDR3. This chain's CDR3 is CASSPRAHLSTDTQYF.